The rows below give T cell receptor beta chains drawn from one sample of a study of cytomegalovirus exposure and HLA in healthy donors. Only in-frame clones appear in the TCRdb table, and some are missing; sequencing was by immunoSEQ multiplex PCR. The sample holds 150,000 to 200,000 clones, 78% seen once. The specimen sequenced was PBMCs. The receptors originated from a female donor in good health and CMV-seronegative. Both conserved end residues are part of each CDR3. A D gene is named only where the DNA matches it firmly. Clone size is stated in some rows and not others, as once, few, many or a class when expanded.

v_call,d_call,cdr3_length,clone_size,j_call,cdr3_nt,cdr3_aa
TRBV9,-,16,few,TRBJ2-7,TGTGCCAGCAGCCCTCAGGCGGGGGCGTTCTCCTACGAGCAGTACTTC,CASSPQAGAFSYEQYF
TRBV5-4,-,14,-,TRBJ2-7,TGTGCCAGCAGGCCGGAGGTAGTACCCTACGAGCAGTACTTC,CASRPEVVPYEQYF
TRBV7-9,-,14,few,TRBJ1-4,TGTGCCAGCAGCTTAGGGCAGACAAATGAAAAACTGTTTTTT,CASSLGQTNEKLFF
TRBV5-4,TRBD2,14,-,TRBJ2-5,TGTGCCAGCAGCTTGGGGACTAGTAGGGAGACCCAGTACTTC,CASSLGTSRETQYF
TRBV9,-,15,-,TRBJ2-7,TGTGCCAGCAGCGTAGGTTCGCCGGTTGTGAACGAGCAGTACTTC,CASSVGSPVVNEQYF
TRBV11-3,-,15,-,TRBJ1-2,TGTGCCAGCAGCTTAGGGCCAGGGATGAACTATGGCTACACCTTC,CASSLGPGMNYGYTF
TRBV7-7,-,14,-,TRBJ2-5,TGTGCTAGCAGCTTATGGGTAGGGGAAGAGACCCAGTACTTC,CASSLWVGEETQYF
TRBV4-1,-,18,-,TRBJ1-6,TGCGCCAGCAGCCAAGATCCCTCCCCCAGGCCGGATAATTCACCCCTCCACTTT,CASSQDPSPRPDNSPLHF
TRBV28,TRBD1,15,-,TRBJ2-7,TGTGCCAGCAGGCAAACAGGGGGTCTCTCCTACGAGCAGTACTTC,CASRQTGGLSYEQYF
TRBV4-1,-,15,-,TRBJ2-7,TGCGCCAGCAGCCCCCCAGGGGGGCCCACCTACGAGCAGTACTTC,CASSPPGGPTYEQYF
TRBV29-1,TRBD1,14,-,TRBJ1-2,TGCAGCGCTGGGGGGACAGGGAGGAACTATGGCTACACCTTC,CSAGGTGRNYGYTF
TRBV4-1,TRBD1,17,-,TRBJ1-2,TGCGCCAGCACCGACAGGGGGAGAAAGGGCTCTAACTATGGCTACACCTTC,CASTDRGRKGSNYGYTF
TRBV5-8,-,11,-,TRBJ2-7,TGTGCCAGCAGCTTGCGCTACGAGCAGTACTTC,CASSLRYEQYF
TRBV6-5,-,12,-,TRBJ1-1,TGTGCCAGCAGTTCTGGTTGGGCTGAAGCCTTCTTT,CASSSGWAEAFF
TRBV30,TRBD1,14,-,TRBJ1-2,TGTGCCTGGTGGAACAGGGGGCCTGTCTATGGCTACACCTTC,CAWWNRGPVYGYTF
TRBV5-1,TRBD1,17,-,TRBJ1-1,TGCGCCAGCAGCTTGGGGGTGGACAGGGGTTCGGGCACTGAAGCTTTCTTT,CASSLGVDRGSGTEAFF
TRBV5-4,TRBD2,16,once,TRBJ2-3,TGTGCCAGCAGCCGGGTTAGCGGGGGGTATGCAGATACGCAGTATTTT,CASSRVSGGYADTQYF
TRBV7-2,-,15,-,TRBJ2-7,TGTGCCAGCAGCTTAATCGCCCGCGCAATCTACGAGCAGTACTTC,CASSLIARAIYEQYF
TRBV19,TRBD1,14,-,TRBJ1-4,TGTGCCAGTAGTATGGGACAGCCTAATGAAAAACTGTTTTTT,CASSMGQPNEKLFF
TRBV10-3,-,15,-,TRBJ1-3,TGTGCCATCAGTGACTACCGCGACTCTGGAAACACCATATATTTT,CAISDYRDSGNTIYF